What follows are 22 T cell receptor beta chains derived from one specimen sequenced in a study of cytomegalovirus exposure and HLA in healthy donors. PCR involved 60 Vbeta and 13 Jbeta primers. TCRdb's table, derived via immunoSEQ multiplex PCR, lists solely in-frame clones and lacks some. The data hold around 180,000 clones, with around 78% observed a single time. The specimen was PBMCs. The receptors were gathered from a woman between 50 and 59 years old in good health and CMV-seropositive.

This clone has just one count. The chain combines TRBV4-2 with TRBJ1-2, with a possible D match to TRBD1 (6 bases). Looked up from germline, CDR1 is LGHNA and CDR2 is YNFKEQ. The CDR3 runs 16 residues. Between the trimmed V and J ends, which lost 4 bases and 3 bases, there was a span of 18 bases. The CDR3 sequence: CASSPTQGEGDYGYTF. The CDR3 bases are TGTGCCAGCAGCCCGACACAGGGAGAGGGCGACTATGGCTACACCTTC.

This clone was picked up a small number of times. The chain recombines TRBV5-1 with TRBJ2-7; maybe TRBD2 (5 bases). From germline, CDR1 is SGHRS and CDR2 YFSETQ. The CDR3 contains 15 residues. Deletions cut 4 bases from V and 2 bases from J, with 16 bases between. CDR3 DNA: TGCGCCAGCAGCCCGGCCGTGAGGGCGCCCTACGAGCAGTACTTC. Amino acids: CASSPAVRAPYEQYF.

V is TRBV29-1 and J is TRBJ2-3, with 9 bases fitting TRBD1. Germline trimming cut 4 bases from V and 0 bases from J; bases unmatched to any gene: 2. CDR3 length: 14 residues. Germline values: CDR1 SQVTM, CDR2 ANQGSEA. The CDR3 protein is CSVGGQGSTDTQYF. For the CDR3, the DNA is TGCAGCGTTGGGGGACAGGGTAGCACAGATACGCAGTATTTT.

V is TRBV6-6 and J is TRBJ1-2; 7 bases are shared with TRBD1. Germline-derived CDR1 and CDR2 are MNHNY and SVGAGI (reference sequence). The CDR3 totals 15 residues. The V segment lost 2 bases and the J segment 6 bases; nucleotides outside the gene matches: 9. The DNA of the CDR3 is TGTGCCAGCAGTTACCGACAGGGAGTGGGGAATGGCTACACCTTC. Translation gives CASSYRQGVGNGYTF.

The CDR3 loop is CASSIGQGINEKLFF. The CDR3 DNA reads TGTGCCAGTAGTATAGGGCAGGGAATTAATGAAAAACTGTTTTTT. This chain joins TRBV19 and TRBJ1-4, with a tentative D call TRBD1 (5 bases). Germline lookup yields CDR1 LNHDA and CDR2 SQIVND (reference sequence). The CDR3 totals 15 residues. Trimming stripped 1 base from V and 4 bases from J, with 10 bases between.

This rearrangement joins TRBV6-5 to TRBJ2-7, with 8 bases fitting TRBD1. The ends lost 0 bases at V and 6 bases at J; junction bases unmatched: 4. The CDR3 consists of 14 residues. Germline CDR1 MNHEY, CDR2 SVGAGI. The CDR3 spells CASSYSGTGSEQYF. In DNA form, the CDR3 reads TGTGCCAGCAGTTACTCAGGGACAGGCAGCGAGCAGTACTTC.

This chain joins TRBV15 and TRBJ2-1; 11 bases map to TRBD2. This CDR3 has 16 residues. CDR1 is LNHNV, CDR2 YYDKDF, per germline (reference sequence). V was pared by 0 bases and J by 7 bases, with 5 bases of the junction left unmatched. CDR3 in DNA: TGTGCCACCAGCAGAGATTTAGCGGGGGGGTTGAATGAGCAGTTCTTC. It encodes CATSRDLAGGLNEQFF.

The V and J genes are TRBV30 and TRBJ2-2; 7 bases align to TRBD1. Germline V lookup: CDR1 GTSNPN, CDR2 SVGIG (reference sequence). V lost 3 bases and J lost 7; bases outside the gene matches: 8. This CDR3 has 14 amino acids. The CDR3, as DNA: TGTGCCTGGAGCCCCGGACAGGAAAACGGGGAGCTGTTTTTT. The encoded protein is CAWSPGQENGELFF.

This clone was observed once. The chain links TRBV4-2 to TRBJ2-7; 11 positions match TRBD2. CDR3 size: 15 residues. V lost 5 bases to trimming and J lost 3 bases; unmatched junction nucleotides: 6. The germline gives CDR1 LGHNA, CDR2 YNFKEQ. CDR3 DNA: TGTGCCAGCAGCTTTACGACTAGCGGGGTCTACGAGCAGTACTTC. Translating it yields CASSFTTSGVYEQYF.

The V gene is TRBV5-1, the J gene TRBJ1-6; no clear D. Between the trimmed V and J ends, which lost 7 bases and 9 bases, there was a span of 23 bases. This CDR3 region has 16 residues. CDR1 SGHRS and CDR2 YFSETQ come from the germline V gene. The CDR3 loop reads CASSPDVSPSGSPLHF. In nucleotides, the CDR3 is TGCGCCAGCTCCCCGGATGTTTCCCCATCAGGTTCACCCCTCCACTTT.

V usage is TRBV5-1 and J usage is TRBJ2-7; possible D gene TRBD2, 5 bases. V was shortened by 6 bases and J by 3 bases, with 22 bases between the two germline ends. CDR3 size: 16 residues. Per germline, CDR1 SGHRS and CDR2 YFSETQ. Here the CDR3 reads CASTFGGSDNFYEQYF. In DNA form, the CDR3 reads TGCGCCAGCACCTTTGGTGGGAGCGACAATTTCTACGAGCAGTACTTC.

The chain is built from TRBV5-1 and TRBJ2-1; 9 bases are shared with TRBD2. Germline lookup yields CDR1 SGHRS and CDR2 YFSETQ. CDR3 length equals 15 residues. The V gene end was trimmed by 1 base and the J gene end by 9 bases; junction bases not matched to a gene: 8. The CDR3 loop reads CASSLLAGARSEQFF. The CDR3 DNA reads as TGCGCCAGCAGCTTGTTAGCGGGGGCGCGGAGTGAGCAGTTCTTC.

The chain carries TRBV19 and TRBJ1-6; the match to TRBD1 covers 9 bases. The CDR3 loop spans 15 amino acids. CDR1 LNHDA and CDR2 SQIVND come from the germline V gene (reference sequence). V was clipped by 6 bases and J by 13 bases; unmatched bases: 13. Here the CDR3 reads CASRTEGTGTSPLHF. As DNA, the CDR3 is TGTGCCAGTAGGACGGAGGGGACAGGGACGAGCCCCCTCCACTTT. The complete variable domain, with remaining parts taken from reference TRBV19 and TRBJ1-6, reads DGGITQSPKYLFRKEGQNVTLSCEQNLNHDAMYWYRQDPGQGLRLIYYSQIVNDFQKGDIAEGYSVSREKKESFPLTVTSAQKNPTAFYLCASRTEGTGTSPLHFGNGTRLTVT.

V gene TRBV6-1 combines with J gene TRBJ1-2, with D perhaps matching TRBD1 (5 bases). CDR3 length: 12 residues. Trimming stripped 9 bases from V and 2 bases from J, with 10 bases between. The germline CDR1 and CDR2 sequences are MNHNS and SASEGT. The CDR3 sequence: CASQGENYGYTF. The CDR3, as DNA: TGTGCCAGTCAGGGTGAGAACTATGGCTACACCTTC.

V is TRBV30 and J is TRBJ1-2, with D possibly TRBD1 on 5 matching bases. Germline V gives CDR1 GTSNPN, CDR2 SVGIG (reference sequence). There are 11 residues in the CDR3. V was pared by 2 bases and J by 8 bases, with 9 bases between. The CDR3 protein is CAWSLDIGYTF. In DNA form, the CDR3 reads TGTGCCTGGAGTTTGGACATAGGCTACACCTTC.

This chain joins TRBV2 and TRBJ1-6; a weak D match, TRBD1 (6 bases). The CDR3 is 15 amino acids. Trimming took 7 bases from V and 4 from J, leaving 14 bases between them. Germline CDR1 SNHLY, CDR2 FYNNEI. The DNA for the CDR3 is TGTGCCAGCACCCTACAGGGTTTATATAATTCACCCCTCCACTTT. It translates to CASTLQGLYNSPLHF.

The CDR3 bases are TGTGCCAGCAGCTTGGACACCCAGGTCATAGGAAAACTGTTTTTT. Its translation: CASSLDTQVIGKLFF. The chain carries TRBV11-2 and TRBJ1-4; D may be TRBD1 (5 bases). The germline gives CDR1 SGHAT, CDR2 FQNNGV. CDR3 length: 15 residues. V dropped 3 bases and J dropped 10 bases, with 18 bases sitting between them.

V gene TRBV5-1 combines with J gene TRBJ1-1; perhaps TRBD1 as D (6 bases). Germline CDR1 is SGHRS and CDR2 is YFSETQ. CDR3 length: 15 residues. Trimming pared 0 bases from V and 5 bases from J, leaving 14 bases between. Here the CDR3 DNA reads TGCGCCAGCAGCTTGGTTTTGGGGGGGCGTACTGAAGCTTTCTTT. Translated: CASSLVLGGRTEAFF.

The V and J genes are TRBV27 and TRBJ2-7, with D possibly TRBD2 on 6 matching bases. The V gene's germline CDR1 is MNHEY and CDR2 SMNVEV (reference sequence). Trimming stripped 2 bases from V and 4 bases from J, with 15 bases between. This CDR3 spans 15 amino acids. CDR3 amino acids: CASSLVWQGGYEQYF. CDR3 in DNA: TGTGCCAGCAGTTTAGTTTGGCAGGGAGGTTACGAGCAGTACTTC.

The rearrangement uses TRBV11-2 and TRBJ1-2; TRBD1 might be the D (6 bases). The CDR3 is 16 residues long. V lost 4 bases and J lost 2, with 17 bases in between. Germline CDR1 reads SGHAT; CDR2 reads FQNNGV. The CDR3 is CASSSGVGTTNYGYTF. CDR3 nucleotide sequence: TGTGCCAGCAGCTCAGGCGTCGGGACAACCAACTATGGCTACACCTTC.

The J gene is TRBJ1-1, the V gene TRBV5-6; D not resolved. Trimming stripped 2 bases from V and 1 base from J, with 9 bases between. Germline CDR1 SGHDT, CDR2 YYEEEE. There are 14 residues in the CDR3. This CDR3 is CASSLDRGNTEAFF. The CDR3 DNA reads as TGTGCCAGCAGCTTAGATAGAGGGAACACTGAAGCTTTCTTT.

The chain joins TRBV6-6 to TRBJ2-1; 10 positions match TRBD1. V gave up 7 bases and J gave up 7 bases; unmatched junction bases: 13. The CDR3 contains 16 residues. Germline CDR1 reads MNHNY; CDR2 reads SVGAGI (reference sequence). As DNA, the CDR3 is TGTGCCAGCAACCATTCACCGGGACAGGGGAGGAATGAGCAGTTCTTC. Protein product: CASNHSPGQGRNEQFF.